One and the same sample provided the 29 T cell receptor beta chains below, sequenced in a study of CD8+ T cells in alopecia areata. RNA was extracted and reverse transcribed into cDNA as the sequencing template. The protocol was immunoSEQ multiplex PCR, while the TCRdb copy is restricted to in-frame clones and leaves out a portion. In the table there are 140,000 or so clones, less than 75% of which are singletons. The sequenced sample consisted of CD8+ T cells sorted from blood. These receptors were obtained from a human donor in good health.

The V gene is TRBV25-1, the J gene TRBJ2-5, with TRBD2 matching 7 bases. The germline V gene encodes CDR1 MGHDK and CDR2 SYGVNS. The CDR3 is made up of 13 amino acids. The V and J ends lost 2 bases and 4 bases, in that order; junction bases with no gene match: 1. The CDR3, as DNA: TGTGCCAGCAGTGAAGGCGGGGGAGAGACCCAGTACTTC. This gives the protein CASSEGGGETQYF.

The chain combines TRBV19 with TRBJ2-2; D possibly matches TRBD1 or TRBD2 (5 bases each). This CDR3 comprises 15 residues. Deletions cut 3 bases from V and 5 bases from J, with 13 bases between. CDR1 LNHDA and CDR2 SQIVND come from the germline V gene (reference sequence). CDR3 in amino acids: CASSIPDWGTGELFF. CDR3 nucleotides: TGTGCCAGTAGTATCCCCGATTGGGGGACCGGGGAGCTGTTTTTT. Supplemented by reference TRBV19 and TRBJ2-2, the full variable domain reads DGGITQSPKYLFRKEGQNVTLSCEQNLNHDAMYWYRQDPGQGLRLIYYSQIVNDFQKGDIAEGYSVSREKKESFPLTVTSAQKNPTAFYLCASSIPDWGTGELFFGEGSRLTVL.

This chain uses TRBV7-9 with TRBJ1-2; 8 bases are shared with TRBD1. V lost 5 bases to trimming and J lost 4 bases; unmatched junction nucleotides: 12. The CDR3 consists of 16 residues. Germline CDR1 is SEHNR and CDR2 is FQNEAQ (reference sequence). In nucleotides, the CDR3 is TGTGCCAGCAGCCCGACTTCGTTGACAGGGGCCTATGGCTACACCTTC. This translates into CASSPTSLTGAYGYTF.

The rearrangement links TRBV9 to TRBJ2-1; TRBD2 matches 9 bases. Germline V lookup: CDR1 SGDLS, CDR2 YYNGEE. Unmatched junction bases numbered 6, after V lost 4 bases and J lost 1 base. CDR3 size: 16 residues. The CDR3 spells CASSQSGRLSYNEQFF. The CDR3, as DNA: TGTGCCAGCAGCCAAAGCGGGAGGCTGTCCTACAATGAGCAGTTCTTC. Variable domain in full (rest from reference TRBV9 and TRBJ2-1): DSGVTQTPKHLITATGQRVTLRCSPRSGDLSVYWYQQSLDQGLQFLIQYYNGEERAKGNILERFSAQQFPDLHSELNLSSLELGDSALYFCASSQSGRLSYNEQFFGPGTRLTVL.

The J gene is TRBJ2-3, the V gene TRBV7-6; D might be TRBD1 (6 bases). The V end lost 1 base, the J end lost 3 bases, and 14 bases lay between the germline ends. The CDR3 is 16 residues long. CDR1 and CDR2 (germline): SGHVS, FNYEAQ. The CDR3 DNA is TGTGCCAGCAGCTTAGTCGGCAGGGGCGTAACAGATACGCAGTATTTT. Protein product: CASSLVGRGVTDTQYF.

A few counts support this clone. This chain joins TRBV30 and TRBJ2-5, with a tentative D call TRBD1 (5 bases). The CDR3 totals 16 residues. Germline CDR1 GTSNPN, CDR2 SVGIG (reference sequence). The V gene lost 7 bases and the J gene lost 5 bases, with 26 bases spanning the gap. The CDR3 region is CASEGSGHRVVETQYF. The CDR3 DNA reads TGTGCCTCCGAAGGATCAGGACACAGAGTGGTGGAGACCCAGTACTTC.

The genes are TRBV6-1 and TRBJ1-1; tentative D call: TRBD1 (6 bases). Germline V gene sequence: CDR1 MNHNS, CDR2 SASEGT. The V end was cut by 4 bases, the J end by 1 base, with 10 bases between. The CDR3 covers 14 residues. This chain's CDR3 is CASSASQGNTEAFF. In nucleotides, the CDR3 is TGTGCCAGCAGTGCCTCACAGGGGAACACTGAAGCTTTCTTT.

The chain uses TRBV6-5 and TRBJ2-7; TRBD2 aligns across 9 bases. This CDR3 contains 15 residues. In germline, CDR1 is MNHEY, CDR2 SVGAGI. J gave up 3 bases and V 5 bases, and 8 bases lay outside the gene matches. The CDR3 nucleotides read TGTGCCAGCAGTCCCTGGGCGGGAGGGGACTACGAGCAGTACTTC. Residues: CASSPWAGGDYEQYF.

This sequence joins TRBV6-5 and TRBJ2-2; 7 nucleotides agree with TRBD1. CDR3 size: 13 residues. The ends lost 6 bases at V and 4 bases at J; junction bases unmatched: 2. Per the germline V gene, CDR1 is MNHEY and CDR2 is SVGAGI. The CDR3: CASRRQGTGELFF. DNA for the CDR3: TGTGCCAGCAGGCGACAGGGCACCGGGGAGCTGTTTTTT.

This rearrangement joins TRBV5-1 to TRBJ2-5; TRBD2 matches 9 bases. Losses at the gene ends were 0 bases for V and 5 bases for J; bases not matched to a gene: 5. CDR1 is SGHRS, CDR2 YFSETQ, per germline. The CDR3 runs 15 residues. This CDR3 is CASSLEGLATETQYF. CDR3 bases: TGCGCCAGCAGCTTGGAGGGACTAGCCACCGAGACCCAGTACTTC.

This rearrangement joins TRBV7-6 to TRBJ1-1, with D perhaps matching TRBD1 (5 bases). Trimming pared 1 base from V and 4 bases from J, leaving 7 bases between. CDR1 and CDR2 from the germline V gene are SGHVS and FNYEAQ. The length of the CDR3 is 13 residues. The CDR3 nucleotides read TGTGCCAGCAGCTTAGGGGGCCTCACTGAAGCTTTCTTT. It encodes CASSLGGLTEAFF.

J is TRBJ1-5 and V is TRBV9; D gene ambiguous. There are 13 residues in the CDR3. Per the germline V gene, CDR1 is SGDLS and CDR2 is YYNGEE. V was pared by 0 bases and J by 5 bases, with 6 bases between. CDR3 DNA sequence: TGTGCCAGCAGCGTAGACGGCCATCAGCCCCAGCATTTT. Residues: CASSVDGHQPQHF.

The CDR3 DNA follows: TGTGCCTGGACCCTAACAGCAGGGGCCGCTGAAGCTTTCTTT. Its protein product is CAWTLTAGAAEAFF. This chain connects TRBV30 to TRBJ1-1; a possible D gene is TRBD1 (6 bases). The CDR3 extends over 14 amino acids. The V end lost 4 bases, the J end lost 6 bases, and 18 bases lay between the germline ends. The V gene's germline CDR1 is GTSNPN and CDR2 SVGIG (reference sequence).

The chain recombines TRBV23-1 with TRBJ2-4, with TRBD2 as a possible D gene (7 bases). TRBV23-1 is placed among ORFs of uncertain function. The CDR3 contains 15 residues. Deletions cut 9 bases from V and 2 bases from J, with 17 bases between. The CDR3 spells CARSRGGGPKNIQYF. The DNA of the CDR3 is TGCGCCAGGAGCCGTGGGGGGGGGCCCAAAAACATTCAGTACTTC.

This rearrangement joins TRBV29-1 to TRBJ2-3; no definite D call. V lost 5 bases and J 6 bases, leaving 6 bases between the germline ends. This CDR3 is 10 amino acids long. From germline, CDR1 is SQVTM and CDR2 ANQGSEA. The CDR3 protein is CSVLEDTQYF. The DNA of the CDR3 is TGCAGCGTTCTAGAGGATACGCAGTATTTT.

The V gene is TRBV5-1, the J gene TRBJ1-2; maybe TRBD1 (6 bases). Germline CDR1 SGHRS, CDR2 YFSETQ. The CDR3 contains 13 residues. V gave up 0 bases and J gave up 8 bases, with 11 bases separating them. The CDR3 nucleotides are TGCGCCAGCAGCTTGGAAAGGGGGGCCGGCTACACCTTC. Translated: CASSLERGAGYTF.

The DNA of the CDR3 is TGTGCCAGCAGCTTAGCTGGACAGGGGGCTCGCTATGGCTACACCTTC. This translates into CASSLAGQGARYGYTF. The rearrangement uses TRBV7-9 and TRBJ1-2; 11 bases match TRBD1. The junction had 4 bases not matched to a gene; V was cut back by 0 bases and J by 4 bases. This CDR3 region has 16 residues. Germline lookup yields CDR1 SEHNR and CDR2 FQNEAQ (reference sequence).

CDR3: CSALAGVVDEQFF. The CDR3 DNA follows: TGCAGCGCTCTAGCGGGAGTTGTAGATGAGCAGTTCTTC. The chain has TRBV29-1 and TRBJ2-1; 10 nucleotides line up with TRBD2. CDR3 length: 13 amino acids. Looked up from germline, CDR1 is SQVTM and CDR2 is ANQGSEA. J lost 8 bases, V lost 7 bases, and 8 bases had no gene match.

This clone was seen a handful of times. This chain connects TRBV29-1 to TRBJ2-1; D perhaps matches TRBD2 (5 bases). V was pared by 6 bases and J by 7 bases, with 13 bases between. Germline V CDR1 and CDR2: SQVTM, ANQGSEA. This CDR3 comprises 12 residues. CDR3 sequence: CSVGLTGNEQFF. CDR3 in DNA: TGCAGCGTAGGGTTGACGGGAAATGAGCAGTTCTTC.

This clone came up a few times. The gene calls are TRBV4-1 and TRBJ2-2; D is uncertain. Per the germline V gene, CDR1 is MGHRA and CDR2 is YSYEKL. V was cut by 0 bases and J by 0 bases, with 5 bases left in between. This CDR3 has 15 residues. The CDR3 reads CASSQDSTNTGELFF. CDR3 bases: TGCGCCAGCAGCCAAGACTCAACGAACACCGGGGAGCTGTTTTTT.

This clone was counted only a few times. The chain recombines TRBV6-4 with TRBJ2-1, with 10 bases that match TRBD2. CDR3 length: 15 amino acids. The trim removed 4 bases at V and 0 bases at J, leaving 0 bases unmatched. Germline V CDR1 and CDR2: MRHNA, SNTAGT. In DNA form, the CDR3 reads TGTGCCAGCAGTGGGACTAGCGGCTCCTACAATGAGCAGTTCTTC. Translated: CASSGTSGSYNEQFF.

The chain uses TRBV6-5 and TRBJ2-7, with D tentatively TRBD1 or TRBD2 (5 bases each). The CDR3 runs 11 residues. Germline loops: CDR1 MNHEY, CDR2 SVGAGI. V lost 4 bases and J lost 6, with 7 bases in between. CDR3 amino acids: CASSSGTEQYF. In DNA, the CDR3 is TGTGCCAGCAGTTCCGGGACCGAGCAGTACTTC.

As to this clone: This CDR3 is also generated by other DNA sequences in the sample. V usage is TRBV11-2 and J usage is TRBJ1-1, with TRBD1 as a possible D gene (5 bases). The CDR3 consists of 14 residues. The V end was cut by 3 bases, the J end by 1 base, with 9 bases between. CDR1 and CDR2 from the germline V gene are SGHAT and FQNNGV. The DNA for the CDR3 is TGTGCCAGCAGCTTCGGGACGGGGAACACTGAAGCTTTCTTT. Amino acids: CASSFGTGNTEAFF.

The V gene is TRBV5-4, the J gene TRBJ2-7; D gene uncertain. V was shortened by 0 bases and J by 2 bases, with 3 bases between the two germline ends. Germline loops: CDR1 SGHNT, CDR2 YYREEE (reference sequence). The CDR3 sequence is 12 residues long. Here the CDR3 reads CASSLETYEQYF. CDR3 nucleotide sequence: TGTGCCAGCAGCTTGGAGACCTACGAGCAGTACTTC.

Only a few counts were recorded for this clone. The chain uses TRBV5-6 and TRBJ2-7, with D tentatively TRBD1 (6 bases). The V and J ends lost 1 base and 6 bases respectively, with 8 bases between them. The length of the CDR3 is 12 residues. From germline, CDR1 is SGHDT and CDR2 YYEEEE. In DNA, the CDR3 is TGTGCCAGCAGCTTGATCAGGGGCGAGCAGTACTTC. Amino acid sequence: CASSLIRGEQYF.

The sample holds a few counts of this clone. CDR3: CASSLTNTGELFF. CDR3 nucleotide sequence: TGTGCCAGCAGCTTAACCAACACCGGGGAGCTGTTTTTT. The chain employs TRBV7-8 and TRBJ2-2; D unresolved. In germline, CDR1 is SGHVS, CDR2 FQNEAQ. V was cut by 2 bases and J by 2 bases, with 3 bases left in between. The CDR3 totals 13 residues.

J is TRBJ1-2 and V is TRBV2, with D uncertain. Trimming left V 6 bases short and J 8 bases short, with 10 bases between. The CDR3 length is 11 residues. CDR1 and CDR2 (germline): SNHLY, FYNNEI. DNA of the CDR3: TGTGCCAGCAGGGCCTCATGGGGCTACACCTTC. Protein sequence: CASRASWGYTF.

The chain links TRBV30 to TRBJ2-7; no definite D call. Germline V gives CDR1 GTSNPN, CDR2 SVGIG (reference sequence). The CDR3 is 14 residues long. With 5 bases removed from V and 0 bases from J, the gap between germline ends came to 14 bases. In DNA form, the CDR3 reads TGTGCCTGGGAATATCGGTGGGGCTCCTACGAGCAGTACTTC. This codes for CAWEYRWGSYEQYF.

The gene calls are TRBV27 and TRBJ1-1; 7 bases align to TRBD1. The CDR3 is 15 amino acids. Germline V gene lookup returns CDR1 MNHEY and CDR2 SMNVEV (reference sequence). Trimming at V came to 6 bases and at J to 1 base, leaving 8 bases not matched to a gene. The CDR3 coding sequence is TGTGCCAGCAGCACTTCTTCAGGGGGGAACACTGAAGCTTTCTTT. It codes for CASSTSSGGNTEAFF.